This T cell receptor beta chain was sequenced during a study of blood T cells in healthy people across ages. Study context: Per two T cells, template switching captured roughly one barcoded beta molecule.

A sample-barcoded 5' primer and a J-beta primer mix were used in a second PCR of about 7 to 12 cycles. Each CDR3 protein gets one entry after TCRdb re-called the 5' RACE reads with MiXCR. The data hold around 900,000 distinct CDR3 sequences, with roughly 26% observed a single time. Germline CDR1 and CDR2: DFQATT and SNEGSKA (reference sequence). With 3 bases clipped from V and 6 bases from J, the junction kept 9 bases outside the gene matches. This CDR3 region has 15 residues. Points from the study as a whole: Across the age range, TCR beta diversity per million T cells fell in a roughly linear way.

Total RNA amounts of at least 5 micrograms were extracted per sample. This clonotype has more than one count but fewer than ten. The antigen is not known. The specimen was blood. The TCR originated in a woman of 80 years or more in good health. V and J are TRBV20-1 and TRBJ2-1; 9 positions agree with TRBD1. The CDR3, as DNA: TGCAGTGCTAGTCCCGGGACAGGGCCGTTCAATGAGCAGTTCTTC. Translated, it gives CSASPGTGPFNEQFF.